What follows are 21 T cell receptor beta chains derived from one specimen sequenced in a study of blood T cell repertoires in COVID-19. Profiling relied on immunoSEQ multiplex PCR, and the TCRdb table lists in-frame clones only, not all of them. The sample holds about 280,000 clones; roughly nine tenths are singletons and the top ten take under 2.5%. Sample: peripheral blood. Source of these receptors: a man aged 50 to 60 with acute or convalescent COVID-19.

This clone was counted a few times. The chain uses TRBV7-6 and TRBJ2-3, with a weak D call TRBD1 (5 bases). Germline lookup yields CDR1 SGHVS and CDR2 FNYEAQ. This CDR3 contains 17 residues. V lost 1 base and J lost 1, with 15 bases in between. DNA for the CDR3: TGTGCCAGCAGCTTAGGGGCCCAGGGCCGAGGCACAGATACGCAGTATTTT. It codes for CASSLGAQGRGTDTQYF.

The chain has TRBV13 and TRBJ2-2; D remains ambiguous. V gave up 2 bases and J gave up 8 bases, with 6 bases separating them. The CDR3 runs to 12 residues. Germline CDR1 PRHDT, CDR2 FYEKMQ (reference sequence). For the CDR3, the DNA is TGTGCCAGCAGCTTAATTCAAGGGGAGCTGTTTTTT. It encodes CASSLIQGELFF.

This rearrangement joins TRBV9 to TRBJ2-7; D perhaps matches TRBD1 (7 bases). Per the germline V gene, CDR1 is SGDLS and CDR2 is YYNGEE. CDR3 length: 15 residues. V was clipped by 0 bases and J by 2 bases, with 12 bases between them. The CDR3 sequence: CASSVATGEAYEQYF. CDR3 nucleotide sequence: TGTGCCAGCAGCGTAGCTACAGGGGAGGCCTACGAGCAGTACTTC.

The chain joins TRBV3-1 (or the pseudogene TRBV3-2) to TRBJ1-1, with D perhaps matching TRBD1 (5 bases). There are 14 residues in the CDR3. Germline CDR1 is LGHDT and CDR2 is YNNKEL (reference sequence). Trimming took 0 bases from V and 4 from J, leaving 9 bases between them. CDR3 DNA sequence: TGTGCCAGCAGCCAAGATCAGGGTATCACTGAAGCTTTCTTT. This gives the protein CASSQDQGITEAFF.

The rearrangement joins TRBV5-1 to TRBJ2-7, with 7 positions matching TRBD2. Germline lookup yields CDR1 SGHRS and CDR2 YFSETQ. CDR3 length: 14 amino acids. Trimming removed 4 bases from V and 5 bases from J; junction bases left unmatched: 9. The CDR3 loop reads CASSPTSYAHEQYF. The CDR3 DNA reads TGCGCCAGCAGCCCGACTAGCTACGCCCACGAGCAGTACTTC.

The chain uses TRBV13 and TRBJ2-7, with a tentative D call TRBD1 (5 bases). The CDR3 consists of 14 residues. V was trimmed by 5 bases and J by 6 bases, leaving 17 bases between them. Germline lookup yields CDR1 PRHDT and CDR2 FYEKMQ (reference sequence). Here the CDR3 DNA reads TGTGCCAGCAGCCTATCGATCAGGGTTTCCGAGCAGTACTTC. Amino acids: CASSLSIRVSEQYF.

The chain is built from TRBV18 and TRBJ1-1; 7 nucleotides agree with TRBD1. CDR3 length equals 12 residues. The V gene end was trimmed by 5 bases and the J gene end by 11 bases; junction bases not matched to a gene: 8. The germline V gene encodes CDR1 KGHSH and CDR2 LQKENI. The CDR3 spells CASSSRDSLAFF. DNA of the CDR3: TGTGCCAGCTCATCGAGGGACAGTCTGGCTTTCTTT.

The CDR3 DNA is TGTGCCAGCAGCCAAGAGGGCGGCCGGGGCTATGGCTACACCTTC. Translated, it gives CASSQEGGRGYGYTF. The chain uses TRBV4-2 and TRBJ1-2; D call uncertain. Trimming removed 0 bases at V and 4 bases at J, with 12 bases between. The germline V gene has CDR1 LGHNA and CDR2 YNFKEQ. This CDR3 region has 15 residues.

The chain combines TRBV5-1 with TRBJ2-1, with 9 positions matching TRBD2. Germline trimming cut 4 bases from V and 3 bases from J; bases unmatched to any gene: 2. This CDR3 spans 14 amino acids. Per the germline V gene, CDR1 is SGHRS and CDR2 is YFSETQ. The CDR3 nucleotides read TGCGCCAGCAGCCAAGCGGGGGGCTACAATGAGCAGTTCTTC. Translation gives CASSQAGGYNEQFF.

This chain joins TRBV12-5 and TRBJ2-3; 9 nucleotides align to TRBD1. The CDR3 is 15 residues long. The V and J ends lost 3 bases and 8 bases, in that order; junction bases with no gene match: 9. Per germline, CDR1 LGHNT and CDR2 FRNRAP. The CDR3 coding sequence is TGTGCTAGTGGTTTCACCGGGACAGGGATTGTTACGCAGTATTTT. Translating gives CASGFTGTGIVTQYF.

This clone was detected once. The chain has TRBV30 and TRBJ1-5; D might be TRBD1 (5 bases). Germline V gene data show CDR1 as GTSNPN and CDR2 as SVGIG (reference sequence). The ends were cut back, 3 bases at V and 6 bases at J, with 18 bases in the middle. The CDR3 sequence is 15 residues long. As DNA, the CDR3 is TGTGCCTGGAGCCGAGGTGGACCTAGGGGTCAGCCCCAGCATTTT. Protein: CAWSRGGPRGQPQHF. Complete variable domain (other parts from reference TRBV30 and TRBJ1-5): SQTIHQWPATLVQPVGSPLSLECTVEGTSNPNLYWYRQAAGRGLQLLFYSVGIGQISSEVPQNLSASRPQDRQFILSSKKLLLSDSGFYLCAWSRGGPRGQPQHFGDGTRLSIL.

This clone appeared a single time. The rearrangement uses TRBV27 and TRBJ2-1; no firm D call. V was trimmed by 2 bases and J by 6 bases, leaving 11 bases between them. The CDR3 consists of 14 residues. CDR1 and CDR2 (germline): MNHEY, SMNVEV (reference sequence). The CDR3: CASSLDTYTNEQFF. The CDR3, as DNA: TGTGCCAGCAGTTTAGACACGTACACCAATGAGCAGTTCTTC.

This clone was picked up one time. CDR3: CASSPDRGKNIQYF. Written as DNA, the CDR3 is TGCGCCAGCAGCCCGGACAGGGGAAAAAACATTCAGTACTTC. J is TRBJ2-4 and V is TRBV5-1; 9 bases line up with TRBD1. The CDR3 sequence is 14 residues long. Per germline, CDR1 SGHRS and CDR2 YFSETQ. Unmatched junction bases numbered 3, after V lost 4 bases and J lost 4 bases.

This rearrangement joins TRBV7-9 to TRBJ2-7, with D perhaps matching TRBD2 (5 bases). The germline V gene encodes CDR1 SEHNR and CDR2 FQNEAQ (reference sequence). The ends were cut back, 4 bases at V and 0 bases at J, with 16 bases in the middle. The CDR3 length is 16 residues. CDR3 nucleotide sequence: TGTGCCAGCAGCTCCCCCGGGGAGAGCGCCTCCTACGAGCAGTACTTC. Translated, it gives CASSSPGESASYEQYF.

CDR3: CASSGGTEGNTIYF. CDR3 DNA: TGCGCCAGCAGCGGAGGGACAGAAGGAAACACCATATATTTT. V gene TRBV5-1 combines with J gene TRBJ1-3, with 7 bases aligning to TRBD1. Germline trimming cut 4 bases from V and 4 bases from J; bases unmatched to any gene: 5. The CDR3 has 14 amino acids. The germline V gene has CDR1 SGHRS and CDR2 YFSETQ. Filled out from reference TRBV5-1 and TRBJ1-3, the complete variable domain reads KAGVTQTPRYLIKTRGQQVTLSCSPISGHRSVSWYQQTPGQGLQFLFEYFSETQRNKGNFPGRFSGRQFSNSRSEMNVSTLELGDSALYLCASSGGTEGNTIYFGEGSWLTVV.

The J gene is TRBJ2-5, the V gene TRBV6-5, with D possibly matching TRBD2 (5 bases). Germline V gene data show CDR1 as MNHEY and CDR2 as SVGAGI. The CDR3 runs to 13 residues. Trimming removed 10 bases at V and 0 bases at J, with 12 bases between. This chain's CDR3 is CAIRRGHQETQYF. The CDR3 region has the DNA TGTGCCATCCGAAGAGGGCACCAAGAGACCCAGTACTTC.

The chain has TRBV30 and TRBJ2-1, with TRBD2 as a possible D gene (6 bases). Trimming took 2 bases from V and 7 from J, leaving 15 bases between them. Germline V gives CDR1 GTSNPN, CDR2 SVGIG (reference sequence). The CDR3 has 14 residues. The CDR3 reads CAWSYGGTPNEQFF. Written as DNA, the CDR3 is TGTGCCTGGAGTTACGGAGGGACTCCTAATGAGCAGTTCTTC.

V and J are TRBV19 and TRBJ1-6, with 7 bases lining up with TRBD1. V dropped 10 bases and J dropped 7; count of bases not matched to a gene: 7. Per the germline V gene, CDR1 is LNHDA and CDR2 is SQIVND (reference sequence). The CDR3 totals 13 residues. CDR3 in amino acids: CATSTGTNSPLHF. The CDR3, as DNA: TGTGCCACCTCGACAGGGACCAATTCACCCCTCCACTTT.

CDR3 bases: TGCGCCAGCGCCGAGGGGACTAGCACAGATACGCAGTATTTT. It codes for CASAEGTSTDTQYF. V gene TRBV4-1 combines with J gene TRBJ2-3; D is possibly TRBD2 (6 bases). V was clipped by 8 bases and J by 0 bases, with 12 bases between them. CDR1 MGHRA and CDR2 YSYEKL come from the germline V gene. There are 14 residues in the CDR3.

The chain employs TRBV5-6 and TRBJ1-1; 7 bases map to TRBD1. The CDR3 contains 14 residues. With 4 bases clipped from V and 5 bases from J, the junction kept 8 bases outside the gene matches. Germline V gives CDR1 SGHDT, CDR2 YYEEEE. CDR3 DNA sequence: TGTGCCAGCAGCCCCACAGGGGTAAGGACTGAAGCTTTCTTT. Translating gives CASSPTGVRTEAFF.

The CDR3 region is CASRTGGSSYEQYF. In DNA form, the CDR3 reads TGTGCCAGTAGGACGGGGGGGAGCTCCTACGAGCAGTACTTC. The chain couples TRBV19 to TRBJ2-7, with 8 nucleotides matching TRBD2. This CDR3 region has 14 residues. The V gene's germline CDR1 is LNHDA and CDR2 SQIVND (reference sequence). The V and J ends lost 6 bases and 0 bases, in that order; junction bases with no gene match: 4. The variable domain in full, completed from reference TRBV19 and TRBJ2-7, reads DGGITQSPKYLFRKEGQNVTLSCEQNLNHDAMYWYRQDPGQGLRLIYYSQIVNDFQKGDIAEGYSVSREKKESFPLTVTSAQKNPTAFYLCASRTGGSSYEQYFGPGTRLTVT.